This T cell receptor beta chain is from a study of blood T cells in healthy people across ages. Primed by a sample-barcoded 5' primer and a J-beta primer mix, a second PCR proceeded for about 6 to 12 cycles. TCRdb processed the 5' RACE reads anew with MiXCR; each CDR3 protein has one entry. The sample has approximately 780,000 distinct CDR3 sequences; about 26% are singletons. This clonotype came up a few times. Germline lookup yields CDR1 MDHEN and CDR2 SYDVKM. V lost 6 bases and J 5 bases, leaving 13 bases between the germline ends. The CDR3 is 13 residues long. These data were also reused for a study on T cells of mothers and their children.

Sequencing used blood. The chain links TRBV28 to TRBJ2-5; D may be TRBD1 (5 bases). This receptor was taken from a boy aged 5-17 years in good health. CDR3: CASSETVRETQYF. The CDR3 DNA sequence: TGTGCCAGCAGCGAGACAGTACGGGAGACCCAGTACTTC.